Listed here are 7 T cell receptor beta chains from one sample, sequenced in a study of blood T cell repertoires in COVID-19. TCRdb's copy holds only in-frame clones and misses some; the assay was immunoSEQ multiplex PCR. The sample includes almost 200,000 clones, 85% of them seen just once. Source material: peripheral blood. The receptors were gathered from a man in his fifties or sixties with COVID-19, enrolled during active disease.

The chain combines TRBV5-1 with TRBJ2-5; the match to TRBD1 covers 11 bases. The CDR3 covers 15 residues. V lost 0 bases to trimming and J lost 5 bases; unmatched junction nucleotides: 3. The germline V gene has CDR1 SGHRS and CDR2 YFSETQ. Here the CDR3 DNA reads TGCGCCAGCAGCTTGGAAGGACAGGGGGCCGAGACCCAGTACTTC. Translated, it gives CASSLEGQGAETQYF.

This clone was counted once. The chain employs TRBV7-2 and TRBJ1-1; D not certain. V lost 1 base and J lost 1, with 7 bases in between. CDR3 length: 14 residues. Germline assignment: CDR1 SGHTA and CDR2 FQGNSA. The CDR3 region is CASSLGTQNTEAFF. The CDR3 region has the DNA TGTGCCAGCAGCTTAGGCACTCAGAACACTGAAGCTTTCTTT.

The V and J genes are TRBV6-6 and TRBJ2-5, with D maybe TRBD2 (5 bases). The CDR3 is made up of 15 amino acids. Per the germline V gene, CDR1 is MNHNY and CDR2 is SVGAGI (reference sequence). Between the trimmed V and J ends, which lost 2 bases and 7 bases, there was a span of 17 bases. The CDR3 region is CASSYVGERIVTQYF. The CDR3 bases are TGTGCCAGCAGTTACGTTGGGGAGAGAATCGTGACCCAGTACTTC.

The chain has TRBV6-5 and TRBJ1-4; D perhaps matches TRBD1 (6 bases). The germline V gene has CDR1 MNHEY and CDR2 SVGAGI. The CDR3 covers 14 residues. Trimming took off 6 bases at V and 7 bases at J, with 15 bases between the two ends. The CDR3 reads CASRRGGFGEKLFF. The DNA for the CDR3 is TGTGCCAGCAGAAGGGGGGGGTTCGGTGAAAAACTGTTTTTT.

The rearrangement uses TRBV30 and TRBJ2-1, with 7 bases fitting TRBD1. Germline lookup yields CDR1 GTSNPN and CDR2 SVGIG (reference sequence). With 3 bases clipped from V and 4 bases from J, the junction kept 3 bases outside the gene matches. The CDR3 loop spans 13 amino acids. CDR3 sequence: CAWSGQEYNEQFF. Written as DNA, the CDR3 is TGTGCCTGGAGCGGACAGGAATACAATGAGCAGTTCTTC.

The chain uses TRBV4-1 and TRBJ1-1, with no clear D. Trimming removed 8 bases from V and 5 bases from J, with 15 bases in between. This CDR3 region has 13 residues. Germline values: CDR1 MGHRA, CDR2 YSYEKL. CDR3 loop: CASSVAPGTEAFF. CDR3 nucleotide sequence: TGCGCCAGCTCCGTGGCACCGGGGACTGAAGCTTTCTTT.

Turning to this clone: Within the sample, other DNA sequences also encode this same CDR3. CDR3 nucleotide sequence: TGTGCCAGCGCCCGATGGGGAGGAAACGAGCAGTACTTC. This translates into CASARWGGNEQYF. The gene calls are TRBV5-5 and TRBJ2-7, with D maybe TRBD2 (6 bases). Germline V gene lookup returns CDR1 SGHKS and CDR2 YYEKEE (reference sequence). Trimming shortened V by 7 bases and J by 5 bases, and 16 bases separated the two germline ends. This CDR3 is built from 13 residues.